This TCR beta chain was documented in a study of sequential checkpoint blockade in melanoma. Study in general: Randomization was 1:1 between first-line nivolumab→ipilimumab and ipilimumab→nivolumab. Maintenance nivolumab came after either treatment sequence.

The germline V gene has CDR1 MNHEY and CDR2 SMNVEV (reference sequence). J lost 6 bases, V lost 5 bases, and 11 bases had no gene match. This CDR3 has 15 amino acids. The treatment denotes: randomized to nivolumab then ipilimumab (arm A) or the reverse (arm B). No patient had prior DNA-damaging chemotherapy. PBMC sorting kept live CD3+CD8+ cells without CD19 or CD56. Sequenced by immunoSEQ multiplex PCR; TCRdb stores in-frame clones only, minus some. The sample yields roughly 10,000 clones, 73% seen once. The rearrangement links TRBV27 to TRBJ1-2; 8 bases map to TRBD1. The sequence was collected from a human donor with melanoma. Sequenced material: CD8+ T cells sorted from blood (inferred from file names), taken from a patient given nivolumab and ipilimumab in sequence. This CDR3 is CASSLGTGGFNGYTF. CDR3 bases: TGTGCCAGCAGTCTGGGGACAGGTGGATTTAATGGCTACACCTTC.